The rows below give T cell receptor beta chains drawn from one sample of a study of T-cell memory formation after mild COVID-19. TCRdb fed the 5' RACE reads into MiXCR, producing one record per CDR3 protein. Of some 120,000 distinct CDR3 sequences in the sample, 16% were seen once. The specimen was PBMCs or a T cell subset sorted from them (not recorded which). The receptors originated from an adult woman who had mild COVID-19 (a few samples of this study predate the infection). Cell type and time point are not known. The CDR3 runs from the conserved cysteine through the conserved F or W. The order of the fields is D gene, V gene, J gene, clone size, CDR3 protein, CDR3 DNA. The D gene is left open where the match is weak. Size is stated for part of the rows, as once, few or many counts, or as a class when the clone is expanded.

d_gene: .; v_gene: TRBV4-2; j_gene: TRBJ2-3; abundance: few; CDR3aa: CASSQDLTITSTDTQYF; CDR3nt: TGTGCCAGCAGCCAAGATCTGACTATTACTAGCACAGATACGCAGTATTTT
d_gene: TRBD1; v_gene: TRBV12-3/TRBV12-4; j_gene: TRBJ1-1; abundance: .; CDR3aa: CASSLQGAYTEAFF; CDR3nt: TGTGCCAGCAGTTTACAGGGGGCCTACACTGAAGCTTTCTTT
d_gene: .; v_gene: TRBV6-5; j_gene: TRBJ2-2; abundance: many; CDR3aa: CASSYGQGNTGELFF; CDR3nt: TGTGCCAGCAGTTACGGGCAGGGGAACACCGGGGAGCTGTTTTTT
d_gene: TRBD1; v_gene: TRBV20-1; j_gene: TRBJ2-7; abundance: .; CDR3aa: CSARKTGEFPYEQYF; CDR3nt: TGCAGTGCTAGAAAGACAGGGGAATTCCCCTACGAGCAGTACTTC
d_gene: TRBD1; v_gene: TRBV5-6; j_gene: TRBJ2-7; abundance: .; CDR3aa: CASSWTGEAYEQYF; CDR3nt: TGTGCCAGCAGCTGGACAGGGGAGGCCTACGAGCAGTACTTC
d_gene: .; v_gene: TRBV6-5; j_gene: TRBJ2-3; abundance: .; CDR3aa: CASSRSGNLGADTQYF; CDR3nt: TGTGCCAGCAGTAGATCAGGAAACCTGGGGGCAGATACGCAGTATTTT
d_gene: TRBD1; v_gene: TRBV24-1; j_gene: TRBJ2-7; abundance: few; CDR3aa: CATSDPQTGTYEQYF; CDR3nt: TGTGCCACCAGTGATCCTCAGACAGGGACCTACGAGCAGTACTTC
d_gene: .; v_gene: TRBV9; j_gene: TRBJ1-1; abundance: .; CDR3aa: CASSPGAAQNTEAFF; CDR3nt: TGTGCCAGCAGCCCCGGCGCAGCTCAGAACACTGAAGCTTTCTTT
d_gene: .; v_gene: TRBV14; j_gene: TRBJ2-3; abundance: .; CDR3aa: CASSQEGGGLVTDTQYF; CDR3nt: TGTGCCAGCAGCCAAGAAGGCGGGGGCCTAGTAACAGATACGCAGTATTTT
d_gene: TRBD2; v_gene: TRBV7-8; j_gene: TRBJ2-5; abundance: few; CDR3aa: CASSPPGLAGSETQYF; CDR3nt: TGTGCCAGCAGCCCTCCGGGACTAGCGGGATCTGAGACCCAGTACTTC
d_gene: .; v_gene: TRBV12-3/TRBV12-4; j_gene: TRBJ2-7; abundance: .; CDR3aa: CASSFLDSPYEQYF; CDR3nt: TGTGCCAGCAGTTTCTTGGACAGTCCCTACGAGCAGTACTTC
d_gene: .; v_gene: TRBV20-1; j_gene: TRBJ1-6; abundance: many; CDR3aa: CSARDPVFGYNSPLHF; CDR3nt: TGCAGTGCTAGAGATCCGGTGTTTGGCTATAATTCACCCCTCCACTTT
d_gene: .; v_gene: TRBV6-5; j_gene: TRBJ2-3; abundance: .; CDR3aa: CASSKLSGVTDTQYF; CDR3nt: TGTGCCAGCAGTAAACTATCGGGGGTCACAGATACGCAGTATTTT
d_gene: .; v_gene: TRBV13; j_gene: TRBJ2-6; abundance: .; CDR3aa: CASSSVGVSSGANVLTF; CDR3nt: TGTGCCAGCAGCTCGGTTGGGGTCAGCTCTGGGGCCAACGTCCTGACTTTC
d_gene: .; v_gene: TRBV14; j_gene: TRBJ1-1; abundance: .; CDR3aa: CASSQGYTEAFF; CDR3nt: TGTGCCAGCAGCCAAGGTTACACTGAAGCTTTCTTT
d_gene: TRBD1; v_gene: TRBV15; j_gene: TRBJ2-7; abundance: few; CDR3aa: CATSRVADRDHEQYF; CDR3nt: TGTGCCACCAGCAGAGTGGCGGACAGGGACCACGAGCAGTACTTC
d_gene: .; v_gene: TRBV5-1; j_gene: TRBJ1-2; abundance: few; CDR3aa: CASSPGTDGYTF; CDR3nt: TGCGCCAGCAGCCCCGGGACGGATGGCTACACCTTC
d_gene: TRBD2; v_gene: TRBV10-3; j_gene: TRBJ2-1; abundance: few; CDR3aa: CAISESRGREGKSYNEQFF; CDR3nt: TGTGCCATCAGTGAGTCGAGAGGAAGGGAGGGCAAATCCTACAATGAGCAGTTCTTC
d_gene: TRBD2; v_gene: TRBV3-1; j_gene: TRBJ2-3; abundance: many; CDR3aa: CASSRAGGPGGDTQYF; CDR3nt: TGTGCCAGCAGCCGAGCGGGAGGGCCTGGAGGGGATACGCAGTATTTT
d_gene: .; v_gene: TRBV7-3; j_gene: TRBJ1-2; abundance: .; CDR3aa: CASSDGYGYTF; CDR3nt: TGTGCCAGCAGTGATGGCTATGGCTACACCTTC
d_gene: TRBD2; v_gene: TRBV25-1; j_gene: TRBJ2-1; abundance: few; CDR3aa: CASSKPTSGSHTFGNEQFF; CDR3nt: TGTGCCAGCAGTAAACCGACTAGCGGGAGCCATACGTTCGGGAATGAGCAGTTCTTC
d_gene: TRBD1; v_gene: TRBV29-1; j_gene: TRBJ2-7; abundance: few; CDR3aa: CSVDVGTGTYEQYF; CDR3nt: TGCAGCGTTGACGTCGGGACAGGGACCTACGAGCAGTACTTC
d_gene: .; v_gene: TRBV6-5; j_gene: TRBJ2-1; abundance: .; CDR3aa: CASSYKGSGRQFF; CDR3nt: TGTGCCAGCAGTTACAAGGGTTCGGGACGGCAGTTCTTC
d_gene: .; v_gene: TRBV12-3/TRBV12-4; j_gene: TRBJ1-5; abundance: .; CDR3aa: CASSPRGGLLGISNQPQHF; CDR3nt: TGTGCCAGCAGTCCCCGGGGGGGGCTACTCGGAATTAGCAATCAGCCCCAGCATTTT
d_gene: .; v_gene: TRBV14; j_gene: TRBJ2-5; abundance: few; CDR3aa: CASSQGTYQGTQYF; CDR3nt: TGTGCCAGCAGCCAAGGAACCTATCAGGGGACCCAGTACTTC
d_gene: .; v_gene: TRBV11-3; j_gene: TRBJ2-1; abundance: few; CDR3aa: CASSPGGPYNEQFF; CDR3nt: TGTGCCAGCAGCCCAGGGGGGCCGTACAATGAGCAGTTCTTC
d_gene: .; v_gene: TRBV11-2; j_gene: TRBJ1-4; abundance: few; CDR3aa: CASSFGGGSTNEKLFF; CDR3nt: TGTGCCAGCAGCTTTGGGGGAGGATCAACTAATGAAAAACTGTTTTTT
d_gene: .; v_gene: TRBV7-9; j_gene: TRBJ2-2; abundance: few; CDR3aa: CASSSFGVDTGELFF; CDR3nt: TGTGCCAGCAGCTCCTTTGGGGTGGACACCGGGGAGCTGTTTTTT
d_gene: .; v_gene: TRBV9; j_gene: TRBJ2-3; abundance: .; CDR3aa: CASSDRQGGGTDTQYF; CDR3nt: TGTGCCAGCAGCGACCGACAGGGAGGCGGCACAGATACGCAGTATTTT
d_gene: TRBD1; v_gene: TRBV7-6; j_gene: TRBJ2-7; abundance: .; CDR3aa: CASSLGTGSREQYF; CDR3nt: TGTGCCAGCAGCTTAGGGACAGGGTCACGCGAGCAGTACTTC
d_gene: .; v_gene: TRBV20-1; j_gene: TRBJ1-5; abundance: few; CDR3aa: CSAGAGATQPQHF; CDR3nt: TGCAGTGCTGGTGCGGGGGCGACTCAGCCCCAGCATTTT
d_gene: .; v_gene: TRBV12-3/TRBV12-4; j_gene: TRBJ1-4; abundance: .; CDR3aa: CASSLFDRRVNEKLFF; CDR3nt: TGTGCCAGCAGCCTCTTTGACAGGAGAGTTAATGAAAAACTGTTTTTT
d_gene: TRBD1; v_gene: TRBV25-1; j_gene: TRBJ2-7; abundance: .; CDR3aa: CASSDGRGTGSYEQYF; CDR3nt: TGTGCCAGCAGTGACGGCAGGGGGACAGGGTCCTACGAGCAGTACTTC
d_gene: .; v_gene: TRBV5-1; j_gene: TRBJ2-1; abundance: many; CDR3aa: CASSLDSYNEQFF; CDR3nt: TGCGCCAGCAGCTTGGACTCCTACAATGAGCAGTTCTTC
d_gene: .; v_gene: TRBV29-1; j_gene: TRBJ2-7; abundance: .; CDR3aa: CSVEDRTPYEQYF; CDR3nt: TGCAGCGTTGAAGATCGGACTCCCTACGAGCAGTACTTC
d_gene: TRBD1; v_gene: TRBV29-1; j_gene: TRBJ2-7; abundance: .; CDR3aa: CSVMGGQGFSYEQYF; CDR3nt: TGCAGCGTGATGGGCGGACAGGGGTTCTCCTACGAGCAGTACTTC
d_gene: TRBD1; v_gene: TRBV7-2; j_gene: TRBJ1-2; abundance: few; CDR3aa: CASSSGQGRGYGYTF; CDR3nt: TGTGCCAGCAGCTCCGGACAGGGCAGAGGCTATGGCTACACCTTC
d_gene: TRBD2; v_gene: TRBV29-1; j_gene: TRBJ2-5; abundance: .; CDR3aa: CSVATSGRAEETQYF; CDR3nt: TGCAGCGTTGCGACTAGCGGGAGGGCTGAAGAGACCCAGTACTTC
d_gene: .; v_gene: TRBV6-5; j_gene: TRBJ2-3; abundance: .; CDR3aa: CASSDQSDTQYF; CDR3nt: TGTGCCAGCAGTGACCAATCAGATACGCAGTATTTT
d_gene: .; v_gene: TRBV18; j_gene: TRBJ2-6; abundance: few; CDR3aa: CASSPGIGANVLTF; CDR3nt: TGTGCCAGCTCACCAGGGATCGGGGCCAACGTCCTGACTTTC
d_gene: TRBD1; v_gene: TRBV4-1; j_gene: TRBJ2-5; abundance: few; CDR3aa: CASSPGQGGTETQYF; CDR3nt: TGCGCCAGCAGCCCGGGACAGGGAGGAACCGAGACCCAGTACTTC
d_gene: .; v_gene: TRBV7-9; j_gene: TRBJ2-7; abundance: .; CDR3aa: CASFTSRGDSYEQYF; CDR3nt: TGTGCCAGCTTCACTTCGAGGGGTGACTCCTACGAGCAGTACTTC
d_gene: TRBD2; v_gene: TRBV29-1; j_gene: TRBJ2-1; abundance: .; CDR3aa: CSAPLGLAGYNEQFF; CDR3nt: TGCAGCGCACCCCTCGGACTAGCGGGGTACAATGAGCAGTTCTTC
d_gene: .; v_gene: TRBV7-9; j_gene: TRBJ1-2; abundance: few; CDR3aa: CASSLELGAGYGYTF; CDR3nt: TGTGCCAGCAGCTTAGAACTGGGGGCCGGCTATGGCTACACCTTC
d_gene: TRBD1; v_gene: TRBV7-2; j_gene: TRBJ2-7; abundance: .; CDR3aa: CASSHHLGQAYEQYF; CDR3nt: TGTGCCAGCAGCCACCACCTTGGACAGGCCTACGAGCAGTACTTC
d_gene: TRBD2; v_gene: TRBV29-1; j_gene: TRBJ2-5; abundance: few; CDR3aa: CSAGPPGLAGGETQYF; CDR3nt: TGCAGCGCTGGGCCTCCGGGACTAGCGGGAGGAGAGACCCAGTACTTC
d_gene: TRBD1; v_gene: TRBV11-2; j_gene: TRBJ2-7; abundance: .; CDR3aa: CASSYSTTGTGSYEQYF; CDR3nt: TGTGCCAGCAGCTATAGCACGACCGGGACAGGGTCCTACGAGCAGTACTTC
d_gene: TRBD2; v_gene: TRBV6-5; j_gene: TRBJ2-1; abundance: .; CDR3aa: CASTVAGEPWEFF; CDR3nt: TGTGCCAGCACCGTAGCGGGAGAGCCCTGGGAGTTCTTC
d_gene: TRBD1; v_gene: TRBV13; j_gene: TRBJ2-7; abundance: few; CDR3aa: CASSLGPDRDYEQYF; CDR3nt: TGTGCCAGCAGCTTAGGGCCGGACAGGGACTACGAGCAGTACTTC
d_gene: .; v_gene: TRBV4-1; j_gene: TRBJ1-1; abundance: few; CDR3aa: CASSQRSRERTEAFF; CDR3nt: TGCGCCAGCAGCCAACGGAGCAGGGAGAGAACTGAAGCTTTCTTT